This T cell receptor beta chain was sequenced during a study of cytomegalovirus exposure and HLA in healthy donors. Study-level results: A previous analysis found most TCR beta V segments productive roughly 90% or roughly 30% of the time. Links to common viral pathogens appeared, in a later analysis, for several of the most significant clusters.

The CDR3 sequence is 17 residues long. Trimming took off 0 bases at V and 0 bases at J, with 14 bases between the two ends. Looked up from germline, CDR1 is SGHRS and CDR2 is YFSETQ. This clone showed up just a few times. What it recognizes is unknown. The PCR made use of 60 Vbeta and 13 Jbeta primers. The method was immunoSEQ multiplex PCR; TCRdb's version includes in-frame clones alone and lacks a portion of them. The sample has 90,000 to 130,000 clones, approximately 70% seen once. The receptor comes from a woman in her twenties or thirties in good health and CMV-seronegative. Input material: PBMCs. This chain connects TRBV5-1 to TRBJ2-3, with D tentatively TRBD1 (5 bases). The CDR3 spells CASSLGSPAGSTDTQYF. The CDR3 region has the DNA TGCGCCAGCAGCTTGGGTAGCCCGGCAGGGAGCACAGATACGCAGTATTTT.